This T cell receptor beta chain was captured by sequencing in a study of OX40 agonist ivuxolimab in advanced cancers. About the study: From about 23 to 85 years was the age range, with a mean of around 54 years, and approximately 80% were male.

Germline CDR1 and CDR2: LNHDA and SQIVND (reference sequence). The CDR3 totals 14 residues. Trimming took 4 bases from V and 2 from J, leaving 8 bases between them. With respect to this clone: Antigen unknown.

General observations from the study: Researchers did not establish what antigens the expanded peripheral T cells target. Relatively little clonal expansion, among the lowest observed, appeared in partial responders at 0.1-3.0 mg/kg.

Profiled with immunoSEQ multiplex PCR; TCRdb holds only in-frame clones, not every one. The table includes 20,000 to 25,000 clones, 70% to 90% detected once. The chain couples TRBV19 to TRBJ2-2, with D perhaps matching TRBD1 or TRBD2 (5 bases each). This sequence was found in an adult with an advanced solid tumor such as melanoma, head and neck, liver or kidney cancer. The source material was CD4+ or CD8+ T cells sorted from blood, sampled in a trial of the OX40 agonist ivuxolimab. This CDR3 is CASSSRDNTGELFF. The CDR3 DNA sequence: TGTGCCAGTAGTAGCCGGGACAACACCGGGGAGCTGTTTTTT.